Included here is one T cell receptor (beta chain) sequence, with context. Its antigen is unknown. With 60 Vbeta and 13 Jbeta primers, the PCR was carried out. Produced via immunoSEQ multiplex PCR; TCRdb's table is partial and in-frame only. In all, the sample yields roughly 51,000 clones. The sample is drawn from a study of cytomegalovirus exposure and HLA in healthy donors. The germline CDR1 and CDR2 sequences are SGHTA and FQGTGA. The V segment lost 5 bases and the J segment 2 bases; nucleotides outside the gene matches: 5. This CDR3 has 15 amino acids. Study results and limitations: For most subjects, TCR beta sequences were reported to predict HLA-A and HLA-B alleles with accuracy. It was reported that the classifier diagnosed cytomegalovirus status with high specificity and sensitivity in both the original and validation cohorts. Analyses of presence/absence relied on an assumption of roughly uniform sequencing depth across donors.

The sample comprised PBMCs. The TCR comes from a woman between 40 and 55 years old in good health and CMV-seronegative. The V and J genes are TRBV7-3 and TRBJ1-1; 10 bases align to TRBD1. The CDR3 DNA reads as TGTGCCAGCAGCACCGGGACAGGGGCCAACACTGAAGCTTTCTTT. Protein sequence: CASSTGTGANTEAFF.